This is a list of T cell receptor beta chains from one sample in a study of T-cell reconstitution after alpha-beta-depleted transplantation in children. One entry per CDR3 protein results from TCRdb running MiXCR on the PCR reads. The repertoire has approximately 500,000 distinct CDR3 sequences, 20% to 30% of them found once; the top ten carry less than 40%. The sample here was PBMCs, taken before TCRalphabeta/CD19-depleted stem cell transplant. The source of these receptors is a boy less than two years old with Wiskott-Aldrich syndrome, due to receive a stem cell transplant. Each CDR3 is given without its conserved first and last residue.

v_gene	j_gene	CDR3aa
TRBV20-1	TRBJ2-7	SARGTGPYEQY
TRBV12-3/TRBV12-4	TRBJ1-5	ASSLTVSNQPQH
TRBV5-1	TRBJ2-1	ASSPGLAGEHEQF
TRBV6-2/TRBV6-3	TRBJ2-1	ASSYNQGLDANEQF
TRBV20-1	TRBJ1-1	SARDLGLPNTEAF
TRBV10-3	TRBJ2-6	AISKLGTLTQAGANVLT
TRBV12-3/TRBV12-4	TRBJ2-7	ASSQDSLEQY
TRBV10-3	TRBJ2-5	ATTLAGEETQY
TRBV20-1	TRBJ2-7	SARESGRRFGEQY
TRBV7-2	TRBJ2-3	ASRKTGRTSTDTQY
TRBV24-1	TRBJ2-1	ATSLYGNEQF
TRBV20-1	TRBJ2-6	SARDQGKGANVLT
TRBV12-3/TRBV12-4	TRBJ2-4	ASSRLKLSGIMSKNIQY
TRBV2	TRBJ2-4	ASKLTGGRSNIQY
TRBV10-3	TRBJ2-1	AIRGEVGNEQF
TRBV5-1	TRBJ2-1	ASSLEIGFYNEQF
TRBV7-2	TRBJ2-7	ASSLRLAGTPSYEQY
TRBV5-1	TRBJ2-2	ASRFTSVGELF
TRBV7-2	TRBJ1-2	ASSSRDLYGYT
TRBV20-1	TRBJ2-1	SASPLAGGVSYNEQF
TRBV5-1	TRBJ1-1	ASSLASRMNTEAF
TRBV29-1	TRBJ2-3	SVESAADTQY
TRBV5-1	TRBJ2-3	ASSPRDASTDTQY
TRBV12-3/TRBV12-4	TRBJ2-7	ASSLGGDRTDEQY
TRBV6-2/TRBV6-3	TRBJ2-1	ASSRGLAGVYEQF
TRBV28	TRBJ1-5	ASSLRSLPQH
TRBV5-1	TRBJ2-7	ASSLVQGYYEQY
TRBV20-1	TRBJ2-1	SARDSGTRFDWMGFHEQF
TRBV12-3/TRBV12-4	TRBJ1-1	ASEGGTTLNTEAF
TRBV12-3/TRBV12-4	TRBJ1-1	ASSLTQGSFEAF
TRBV25-1	TRBJ2-1	ASSAAYNEQF
TRBV7-2	TRBJ2-1	ASSLELQGRKEQF
TRBV20-1	TRBJ2-1	SARSGRPHPSYNEQF
TRBV7-9	TRBJ2-1	ASSLFGENEQF
TRBV24-1	TRBJ2-5	ATSDSRYLLRRETQY
TRBV5-1	TRBJ2-3	ASSTGLAGTTDTQY
TRBV12-3/TRBV12-4	TRBJ2-1	ASSRSDNEQF
TRBV4-2	TRBJ2-7	ASSQGGSGAYEQY
TRBV24-1	TRBJ2-3	ATSASSGQTDTQY
TRBV6-2/TRBV6-3	TRBJ2-5	ASRRGTGQETQY
TRBV27	TRBJ1-4	ASSLERATNEKLF
TRBV20-1	TRBJ2-7	SASDHEQY
TRBV5-6	TRBJ2-7	ASSSLGHEQY
TRBV12-3/TRBV12-4	TRBJ2-7	ASSLTDRGQDEQY
TRBV5-1	TRBJ2-3	ASSLAVRGPTDTQY
TRBV15	TRBJ2-1	ATSRALRGYNEQF
TRBV12-3/TRBV12-4	TRBJ2-7	ASSPRRSGAYEQY